This TCR beta chain is drawn from a study of T cell repertoires in cytomegalovirus infection. Study outcomes and limitations: CMV carriers having the relevant HLA were flagged by cumulative public TCR beta family frequency.

V was shortened by 5 bases and J by 4 bases, with 18 bases between the two germline ends. The CDR3 runs 15 residues. Per germline, CDR1 SGHTA and CDR2 FQGNSA. This clonotype showed up many times. Antigen: not known. TCRdb processed the reads anew with MiXCR; each CDR3 protein has one entry. Seen here are around 530,000 distinct CDR3 sequences, about a quarter observed once, and the top ten hold roughly 13%. The sequence came from a human donor in good health (CMV status not recorded). Some clones in this sample may be carry-over from other donors' samples. The source material was PBMCs. V usage is TRBV7-2 and J usage is TRBJ2-7, with D perhaps being TRBD1 or TRBD2 (5 bases each). The CDR3 region is CASSGGSALAYEQYF. The CDR3 nucleotides read TGTGCCAGCAGCGGGGGTTCGGCTCTGGCATACGAGCAGTACTTC. The whole variable domain, filled in from reference TRBV7-2 and TRBJ2-7, reads GAGVSQSPSNKVTEKGKDVELRCDPISGHTALYWYRQSLGQGLEFLIYFQGNSAPDKSGLPSDRFSAERTGGSVSTLTIQRTQQEDSAVYLCASSGGSALAYEQYFGPGTRLTVT.